The T cell receptor (beta chain) under discussion was sequenced for a study of blood T cell repertoires in COVID-19. This clone has a handful of counts. V was clipped by 8 bases and J by 1 base; unmatched bases: 8. Germline loops: CDR1 MNHEY, CDR2 SVGAGI. The CDR3 extends over 14 amino acids. In the study's own analysis: Estimates of nucleated cell counts were drawn from the amplification of reference gene primers. Sequencing was performed with immunoSEQ multiplex PCR; in TCRdb, only in-frame clones are kept and a portion is missing. The V and J calls and clone size were taken over from that table, and D and trimming were inferred from the DNA. The sample holds 300,000 to 350,000 clones, about 87% seen once.

V and J are TRBV6-5 and TRBJ2-7; TRBD1 matches 7 bases. The sequence came from a woman aged 25-40 years with COVID-19, enrolled during active disease. The sample taken for sequencing was peripheral blood. The DNA for the CDR3 is TGTGCCAGCCAGACAGGGACAAATTCCTACGAGCAGTACGTC. This translates into CASQTGTNSYEQYV.